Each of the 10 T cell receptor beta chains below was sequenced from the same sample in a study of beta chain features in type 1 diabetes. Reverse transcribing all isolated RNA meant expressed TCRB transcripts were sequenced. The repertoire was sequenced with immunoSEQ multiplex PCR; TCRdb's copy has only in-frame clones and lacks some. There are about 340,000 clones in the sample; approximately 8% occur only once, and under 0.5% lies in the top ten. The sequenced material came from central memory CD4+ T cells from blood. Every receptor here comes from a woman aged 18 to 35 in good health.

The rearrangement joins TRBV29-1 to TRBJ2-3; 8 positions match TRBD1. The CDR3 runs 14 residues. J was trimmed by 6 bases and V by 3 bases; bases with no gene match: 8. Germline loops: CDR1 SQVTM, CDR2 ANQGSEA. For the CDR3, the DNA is TGCAGCGTTGATGGAGACAGGGGTCACGATACGCAGTATTTT. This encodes CSVDGDRGHDTQYF.

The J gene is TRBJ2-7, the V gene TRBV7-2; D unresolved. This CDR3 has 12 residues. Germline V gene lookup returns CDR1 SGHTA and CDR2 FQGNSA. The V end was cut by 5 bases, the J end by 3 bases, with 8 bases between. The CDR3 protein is CASSRLNYEQYF. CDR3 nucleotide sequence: TGTGCCAGCAGCCGTTTGAACTACGAGCAGTACTTC.

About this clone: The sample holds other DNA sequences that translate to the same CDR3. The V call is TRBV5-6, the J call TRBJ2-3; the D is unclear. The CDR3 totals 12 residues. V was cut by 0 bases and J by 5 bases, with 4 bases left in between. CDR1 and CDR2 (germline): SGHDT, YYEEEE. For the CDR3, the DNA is TGTGCCAGCAGCTTGGGGGGAGATACGCAGTATTTT. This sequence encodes CASSLGGDTQYF.

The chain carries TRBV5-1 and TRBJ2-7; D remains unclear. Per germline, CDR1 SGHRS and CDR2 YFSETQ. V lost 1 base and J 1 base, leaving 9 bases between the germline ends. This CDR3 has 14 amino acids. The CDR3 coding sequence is TGCGCCAGCAGCTTGACTTCGGAATCCTACGAGCAGTACTTC. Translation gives CASSLTSESYEQYF.

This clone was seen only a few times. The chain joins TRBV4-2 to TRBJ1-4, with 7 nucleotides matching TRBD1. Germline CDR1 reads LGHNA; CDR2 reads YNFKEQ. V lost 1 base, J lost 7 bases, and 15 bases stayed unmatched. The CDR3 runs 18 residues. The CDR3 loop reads CASSQVLPRGTVGEKLFF. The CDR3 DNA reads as TGTGCCAGCAGCCAAGTCCTACCTCGAGGGACAGTCGGTGAAAAACTGTTTTTT.

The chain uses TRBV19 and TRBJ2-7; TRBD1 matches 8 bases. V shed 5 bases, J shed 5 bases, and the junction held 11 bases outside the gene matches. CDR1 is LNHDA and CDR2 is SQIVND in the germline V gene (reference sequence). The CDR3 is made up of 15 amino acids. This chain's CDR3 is CASSPRTGRRNEQYF. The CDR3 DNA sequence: TGTGCCAGTAGTCCCAGGACAGGGCGGCGGAACGAGCAGTACTTC.

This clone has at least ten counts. CDR3 loop: CASSSLGIQYF. The CDR3 coding sequence is TGTGCCAGCAGCTCCCTAGGCATTCAGTACTTC. The rearrangement uses TRBV7-2 and TRBJ2-4; the D is unclear. The CDR3 totals 11 residues. CDR1 is SGHTA and CDR2 is FQGNSA in the germline V gene. Trimming removed 4 bases at V and 9 bases at J, with 7 bases between.

CDR3 sequence (DNA): TGTGCCAGTAGTAGACAGGGTACCCGGCCCGACTCTGGCTACACCTTC. It codes for CASSRQGTRPDSGYTF. The J gene is TRBJ1-2, the V gene TRBV19; 7 bases agree with TRBD1. With 4 bases clipped from V and 7 bases from J, the junction kept 15 bases outside the gene matches. The CDR3 has 16 amino acids. Germline values: CDR1 LNHDA, CDR2 SQIVND (reference sequence). Full variable domain (missing parts from reference TRBV19 and TRBJ1-2): DGGITQSPKYLFRKEGQNVTLSCEQNLNHDAMYWYRQDPGQGLRLIYYSQIVNDFQKGDIAEGYSVSREKKESFPLTVTSAQKNPTAFYLCASSRQGTRPDSGYTFGSGTRLTVV.

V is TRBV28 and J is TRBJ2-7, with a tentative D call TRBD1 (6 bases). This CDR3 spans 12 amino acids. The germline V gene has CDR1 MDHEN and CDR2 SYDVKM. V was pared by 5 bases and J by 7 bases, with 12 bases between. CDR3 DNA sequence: TGTGCCAGCAGTCTTGGACAGAGGGAGCAGTACTTC. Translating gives CASSLGQREQYF.

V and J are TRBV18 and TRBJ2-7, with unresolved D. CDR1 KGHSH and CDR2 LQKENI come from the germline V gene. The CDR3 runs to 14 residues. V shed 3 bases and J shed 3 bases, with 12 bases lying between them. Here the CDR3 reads CASSPSARNYEQYF. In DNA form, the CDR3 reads TGTGCCAGCTCACCGAGCGCCAGAAACTACGAGCAGTACTTC. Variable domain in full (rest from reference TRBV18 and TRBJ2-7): NAGVMQNPRHLVRRRGQEARLRCSPMKGHSHVYWYRQLPEEGLKFMVYLQKENIIDESGMPKERFSAEFPKEGPSILRIQQVVRGDSAAYFCASSPSARNYEQYFGPGTRLTVT.